This record covers a single TCR beta chain. What it recognizes is unknown. CDR3 length: 13 residues. Germline CDR1 and CDR2: MNHEY and SVGAGI. The V segment lost 6 bases and the J segment 9 bases; nucleotides outside the gene matches: 8. This table comes from immunoSEQ multiplex PCR, and its TCRdb copy is limited to in-frame clones, with some not included. The table records roughly 130,000 clones, roughly 87% of them present only once. This entry belongs to a study of T cell responses to AZD1222 COVID-19 vaccine. The study's findings and limits: Only 5 to 7 AZD1222 recipients tested seropositive at baseline.

The chain combines TRBV6-5 with TRBJ1-1; 9 positions agree with TRBD1. This sequence was found in an adult in good health. The input for sequencing was peripheral blood, taken on day 0 of AZD1222 vaccination. The CDR3 coding sequence is TGTGCCAGCAGCCCAAACGGACAGGGGCAAGCTTTCTTT. Its translation: CASSPNGQGQAFF.